The sequence of this TCR beta chain was determined in a study of T-cell memory formation after mild COVID-19. In regard to this clonotype: As yet, its antigen is unknown.

Libraries for TCRalpha and TCRbeta carried sample barcodes and unique molecular identifiers via 5'RACE. TCRdb ran MiXCR on the 5' RACE reads and lists one entry per CDR3 protein. The sample lists 250,000 to 300,000 distinct CDR3 sequences; under 20% were seen once. Study results and caveats: Cross-reactive memory appears to have joined, as suggested by some responding clones showing up in pre-infection memory. Day 15 to 85 contracting clones showed balanced CD4/CD8; later expanders leaned CD4+.

Material: PBMCs or a T cell subset sorted from them (not recorded which). This clonotype was sampled from a man aged 18 to 30 who had mild COVID-19 (a few samples of this study predate the infection). Cell type and time point are not known.

The CDR3 region has the DNA TGTGCCAGCAGCTTAAGGGGGACAGGGGGCCTCTCTGGAAACACCATATATTTT. Its translation: CASSLRGTGGLSGNTIYF. V usage is TRBV7-2 and J usage is TRBJ1-3; 12 nucleotides align to TRBD1. The V gene's germline CDR1 is SGHTA and CDR2 FQGNSA. Trimming at V came to 2 bases and at J to 0 bases, leaving 5 bases not matched to a gene. The CDR3 has 18 amino acids.